This T cell receptor (beta chain) was recorded in a study of T cell changes during pregnancy in multiple sclerosis. The germline V and J ends were trimmed by 1 base and 5 bases, with 8 bases remaining between them. The CDR3 has 13 amino acids. Germline V gene sequence: CDR1 MDHEN, CDR2 SYDVKM. Sequenced by immunoSEQ multiplex PCR; TCRdb stores in-frame clones only, minus some. In the table there are 25,000 to 35,000 clones, 89% of which are singletons. The clonotype comes from a female donor with multiple sclerosis, enrolled in a pregnancy study. The sequences come from CD8+ T cells from peripheral blood mononuclear cells, collected in the second trimester of pregnancy. J is TRBJ1-1 and V is TRBV28; D is undetermined. The chain's CDR3 is CASSLSARTEAFF. The CDR3 nucleotides read TGTGCCAGCAGTTTATCGGCGCGGACTGAAGCTTTCTTT.